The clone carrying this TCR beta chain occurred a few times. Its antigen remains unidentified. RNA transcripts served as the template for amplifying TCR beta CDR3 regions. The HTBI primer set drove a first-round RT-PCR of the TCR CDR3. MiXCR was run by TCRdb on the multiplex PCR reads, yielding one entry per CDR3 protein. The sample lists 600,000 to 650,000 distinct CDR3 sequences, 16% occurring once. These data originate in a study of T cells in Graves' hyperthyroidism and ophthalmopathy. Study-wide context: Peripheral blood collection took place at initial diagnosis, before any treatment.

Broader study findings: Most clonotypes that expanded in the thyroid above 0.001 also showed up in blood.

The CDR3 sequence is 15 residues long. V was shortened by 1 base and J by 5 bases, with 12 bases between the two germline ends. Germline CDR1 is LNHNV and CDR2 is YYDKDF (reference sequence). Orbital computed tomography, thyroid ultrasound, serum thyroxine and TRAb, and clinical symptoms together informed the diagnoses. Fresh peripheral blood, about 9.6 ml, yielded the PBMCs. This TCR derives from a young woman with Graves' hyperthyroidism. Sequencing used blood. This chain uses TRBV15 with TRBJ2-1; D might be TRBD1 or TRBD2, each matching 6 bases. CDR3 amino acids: CATSRGRGSNNEQFF. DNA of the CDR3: TGTGCCACCAGCAGAGGGAGGGGGTCTAACAATGAGCAGTTCTTC. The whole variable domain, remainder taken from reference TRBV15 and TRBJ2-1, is DAMVIQNPRYQVTQFGKPVTLSCSQTLNHNVMYWYQQKSSQAPKLLFHYYDKDFNNEADTPDNFQSRRPNTSFCFLDIRSPGLGDTAMYLCATSRGRGSNNEQFFGPGTRLTVL.